This T cell receptor beta chain was sequenced during a study of tumor-infiltrating lymphocytes in oesophageal squamous cell carcinoma. A single record per CDR3 protein comes from TCRdb applying MiXCR to the PCR reads. The sample yields about 12,000 distinct CDR3 sequences, 50% to 65% seen once. Trimming took off 2 bases at V and 4 bases at J, with 11 bases between the two ends. Germline V CDR1 and CDR2: MGHDK, SYGVNS. The CDR3 has 14 residues. The sequence came from a female donor with esophageal squamous cell carcinoma. V gene TRBV25-1 combines with J gene TRBJ1-2; D unresolved. Sequencing was carried out using esophageal tumor tissue. CDR3 coding DNA: TGTGCCAGCAGTGAAACCCTCGGGTCCTATGGCTACACCTTC. Protein sequence: CASSETLGSYGYTF.